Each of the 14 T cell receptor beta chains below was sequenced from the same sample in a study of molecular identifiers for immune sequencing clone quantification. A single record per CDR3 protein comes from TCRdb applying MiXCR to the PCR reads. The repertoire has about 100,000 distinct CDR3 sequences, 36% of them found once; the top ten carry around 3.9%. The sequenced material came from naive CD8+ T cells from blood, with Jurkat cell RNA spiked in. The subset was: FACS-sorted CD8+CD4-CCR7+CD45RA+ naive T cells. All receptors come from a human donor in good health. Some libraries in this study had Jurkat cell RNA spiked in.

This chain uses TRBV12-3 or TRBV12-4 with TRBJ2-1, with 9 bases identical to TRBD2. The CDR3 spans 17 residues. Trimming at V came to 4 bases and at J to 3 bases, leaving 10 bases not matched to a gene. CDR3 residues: CASSSSGRSGGYNEQFF. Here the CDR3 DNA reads TGTGCCAGCAGTTCGAGCGGGAGGTCCGGAGGCTACAATGAGCAGTTCTTC.

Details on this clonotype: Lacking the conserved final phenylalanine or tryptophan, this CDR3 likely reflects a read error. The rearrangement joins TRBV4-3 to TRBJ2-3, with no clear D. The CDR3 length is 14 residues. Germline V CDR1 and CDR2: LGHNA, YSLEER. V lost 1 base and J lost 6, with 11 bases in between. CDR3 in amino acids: CASSQARVQDTQYL. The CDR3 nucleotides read TGCGCCAGCAGCCAAGCACGGGTTCAGGATACGCAGTATTTA.

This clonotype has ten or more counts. The CDR3 DNA reads TGCAGTGCTAGAAGCGTCACAGATACGCAGTATTTT. Residues: CSARSVTDTQYF. The chain combines TRBV20-1 with TRBJ2-3; D ambiguous. CDR1 is DFQATT and CDR2 is SNEGSKA in the germline V gene (reference sequence). The CDR3 is made up of 12 amino acids. The V gene lost 2 bases and the J gene lost 2 bases, with 5 bases spanning the gap.

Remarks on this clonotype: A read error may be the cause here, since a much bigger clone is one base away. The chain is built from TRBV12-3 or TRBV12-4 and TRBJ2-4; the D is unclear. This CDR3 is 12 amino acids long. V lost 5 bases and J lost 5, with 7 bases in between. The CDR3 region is CASSITQNIQYF. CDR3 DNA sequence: TGTGCCAGCAGTATTACGCAAAACATTCAGTACTTC.

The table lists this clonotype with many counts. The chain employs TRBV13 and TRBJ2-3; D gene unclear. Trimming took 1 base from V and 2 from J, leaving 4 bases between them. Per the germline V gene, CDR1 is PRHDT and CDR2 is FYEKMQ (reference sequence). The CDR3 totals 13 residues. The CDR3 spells CASSLETTDTQYF. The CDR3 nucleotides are TGTGCCAGCAGCTTAGAGACCACAGATACGCAGTATTTT.

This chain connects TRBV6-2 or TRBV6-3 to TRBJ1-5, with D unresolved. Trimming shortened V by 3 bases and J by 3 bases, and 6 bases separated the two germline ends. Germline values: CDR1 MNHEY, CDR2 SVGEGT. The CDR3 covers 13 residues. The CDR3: CASSYSPNQPQHF. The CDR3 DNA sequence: TGTGCCAGCAGTTATAGCCCCAATCAGCCCCAGCATTTT.

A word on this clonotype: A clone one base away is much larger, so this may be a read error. CDR3 nucleotide sequence: TGTGCCAGCAGCTTACCCTCTAATGTGCAGTTCTTC. Protein product: CASSLPSNVQFF. This rearrangement joins TRBV7-8 to TRBJ2-1; D gene ambiguous. The CDR3 runs 12 residues. Looked up from germline, CDR1 is SGHVS and CDR2 is FQNEAQ.

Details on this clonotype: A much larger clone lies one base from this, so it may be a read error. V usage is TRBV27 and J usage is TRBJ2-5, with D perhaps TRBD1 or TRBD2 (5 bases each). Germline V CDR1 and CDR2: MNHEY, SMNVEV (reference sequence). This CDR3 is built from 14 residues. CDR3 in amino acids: CASSFGGYLETLYF. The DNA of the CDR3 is TGTGCCAGCAGTTTTGGGGGTTATCTGGAGACCCTGTACTTC.

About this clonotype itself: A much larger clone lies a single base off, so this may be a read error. The CDR3 spells CASSLARGMNIEAFF. The CDR3 nucleotides are TGTGCCAGCAGCTTGGCCAGAGGGATGAACATTGAAGCTTTCTTT. The chain has TRBV5-6 and TRBJ1-1; D not resolved. The CDR3 is 15 amino acids. Germline-derived CDR1 and CDR2 are SGHDT and YYEEEE.

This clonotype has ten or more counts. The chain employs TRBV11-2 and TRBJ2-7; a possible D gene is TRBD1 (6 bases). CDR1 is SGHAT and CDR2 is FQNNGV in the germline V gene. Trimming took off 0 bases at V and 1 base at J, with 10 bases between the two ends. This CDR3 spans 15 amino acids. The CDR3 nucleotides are TGTGCCAGCAGCTTAGAAAATGACAGGTCCTACGAGCAGTACTTC. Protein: CASSLENDRSYEQYF.

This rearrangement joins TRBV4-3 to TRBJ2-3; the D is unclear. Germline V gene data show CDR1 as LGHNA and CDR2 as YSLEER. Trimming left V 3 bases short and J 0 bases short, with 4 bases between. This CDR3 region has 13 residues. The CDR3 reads CASSQASTDTQYF. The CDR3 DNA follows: TGCGCCAGCAGCCAGGCTAGCACAGATACGCAGTATTTT.

The CDR3, as DNA: TGTGCCAGCAGCTTCGGAGCTAGAGCGGGAGGGCCAGATACGCAGTATTTT. Translating it yields CASSFGARAGGPDTQYF. V usage is TRBV5-4 and J usage is TRBJ2-3, with 10 bases matching TRBD2. This CDR3 has 17 residues. Trimming at V came to 2 bases and at J to 4 bases, leaving 10 bases not matched to a gene. The V gene's germline CDR1 is SGHNT and CDR2 YYREEE (reference sequence).

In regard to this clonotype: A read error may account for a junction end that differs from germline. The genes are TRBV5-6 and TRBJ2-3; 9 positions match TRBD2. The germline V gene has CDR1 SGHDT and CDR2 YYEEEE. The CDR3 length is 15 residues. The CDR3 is CASYNPGLAVDTQCF. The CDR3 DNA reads TGTGCCAGCTATAACCCGGGACTAGCTGTCGATACGCAGTGTTTT. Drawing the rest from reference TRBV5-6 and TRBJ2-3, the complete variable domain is DAGVTQSPTHLIKTRGQQVTLRCSPKSGHDTVSWYQQALGQGPQFIFQYYEEEERQRGNFPDRFSGHQFPNYSSELNVNALLLGDSALYLCASYNPGLAVDTQCFGPGTRLTVL.

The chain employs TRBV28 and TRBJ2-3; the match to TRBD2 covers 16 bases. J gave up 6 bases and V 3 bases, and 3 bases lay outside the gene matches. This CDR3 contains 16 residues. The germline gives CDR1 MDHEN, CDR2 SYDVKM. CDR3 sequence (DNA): TGTGCCAGCAGTTTGGGACTAGCGGGAGGGCACGATACGCAGTATTTT. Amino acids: CASSLGLAGGHDTQYF.